This T cell receptor beta chain was recorded in a study of blood T cell repertoires in COVID-19. The study drew participants aged about 18 to 89 years from approximately 25 US areas. Cohorts were based on clinical histories the participants reported. What the recovered Cohort 3 donors had was two negative PCRs, clearance, or symptom resolution. Profiled with immunoSEQ multiplex PCR; TCRdb holds only in-frame clones, not every one. The sample consists of 200,000 to 250,000 clones, about 90% of them appearing once. Trimming took 0 bases from V and 7 from J, leaving 13 bases between them. The CDR3 length is 15 residues. The V gene's germline CDR1 is LGHDT and CDR2 YNNKEL (reference sequence).

The clonotype originates from a man younger than 45 who had recovered from COVID-19. Input material: PBMCs or T cells enriched from blood (not recorded which). The V and J genes are TRBV3-1 (or the pseudogene TRBV3-2) and TRBJ2-1; D is possibly TRBD1 (5 bases). Written as DNA, the CDR3 is TGTGCCAGCAGCCAAGAGCCCTTCTCAGGGAATGAGCAGTTCTTC. Residues: CASSQEPFSGNEQFF.